This entry lists 20 T cell receptor beta chains sequenced from one sample in a study of T cells after yellow fever vaccination (dated by TCRdb to between 2018 and 2020). Taken with the paper, the label for treatment or condition translates to: live attenuated yellow fever vaccine strain. The library was produced with 5' RACE. Instrument used: Illumina NovaSeq 6000. TCRdb reworked the public reads: Q25 trimming with fastp, MiXCR clone assembly, productive beta chains retained. Rows matching on CDR3 protein sequence are summarized as one entry with the most common DNA and genes. Present in this sample are 250,000 to 350,000 distinct CDR3 sequences, approximately 4.5% of which were seen just once. Less than 20% of the sample rests with the top ten. This material consisted of PBMCs, taken 15 days after the yellow fever booster vaccination. All receptors derive from a man younger than 35 who received the YFV17D yellow fever vaccine.

This clonotype has just a few counts. V usage is TRBV20-1 and J usage is TRBJ2-3, with 7 positions matching TRBD1. The CDR3 is 13 residues long. V shed 5 bases and J 5 bases; nucleotides not matched to a gene: 7. Germline loops: CDR1 DFQATT, CDR2 SNEGSKA (reference sequence). CDR3 DNA sequence: TGCAGTGCTGAGGACAGGTTGAAAGATACGCAGTATTTT. Residues: CSAEDRLKDTQYF.

This clonotype turned up a few times. The chain is built from TRBV6-5 and TRBJ1-5; 7 positions match TRBD1. The CDR3 spans 14 residues. The germline V gene has CDR1 MNHEY and CDR2 SVGAGI. V shed 5 bases, J shed 7 bases, and the junction held 8 bases outside the gene matches. The CDR3 loop reads CASSPIQGMQPQHF. The CDR3 region has the DNA TGTGCCAGCAGTCCTATACAGGGGATGCAGCCCCAGCATTTT.

This chain joins TRBV12-3 or TRBV12-4 and TRBJ2-3, with a weak D call TRBD2 (6 bases). This CDR3 is 13 amino acids long. The V gene lost 6 bases and the J gene lost 12 bases, with 19 bases spanning the gap. DNA for the CDR3: TGTGCCAGCAGCCCGGGGGTCTCGGTCCCCCAGTATTTT. Encoded protein: CASSPGVSVPQYF.

This chain connects TRBV28 to TRBJ1-2, with D hard to call. Germline CDR1 and CDR2: MDHEN and SYDVKM. CDR3 length: 13 residues. Trimming left V 6 bases short and J 3 bases short, with 11 bases between. The CDR3 coding sequence is TGTGCCAGCAGAGTGGGGAGTGACTATGGCTACACCTTC. Residues: CASRVGSDYGYTF.

This clonotype was seen repeatedly, ten times or more. The chain couples TRBV12-3 or TRBV12-4 to TRBJ1-5; 9 bases map to TRBD1. Trimming cost V 5 bases and J 7 bases; bases outside gene matches: 9. The CDR3 totals 15 residues. The CDR3 is CASSRAGTGNQPQHF. CDR3 DNA: TGTGCCAGCAGTCGGGCCGGGACAGGGAACCAGCCCCAGCATTTT.

The genes are TRBV3-1 and TRBJ1-5; D remains unclear. From germline, CDR1 is LGHDT and CDR2 YNNKEL (reference sequence). The length of the CDR3 is 15 residues. V shed 1 base and J shed 1 base, with 8 bases lying between them. In nucleotides, the CDR3 is TGTGCCAGCAGCCAAGGCCTCGAAAGCAATCAGCCCCAGCATTTT. Translation gives CASSQGLESNQPQHF.

V usage is TRBV5-1 and J usage is TRBJ1-4; 9 nucleotides match TRBD1. From germline, CDR1 is SGHRS and CDR2 YFSETQ. V shed 2 bases and J 4 bases; nucleotides not matched to a gene: 6. The CDR3 is 16 amino acids. DNA of the CDR3: TGCGCCAGCAGCTTCTCCGGGACAGGGAATAATGAAAAACTGTTTTTT. Protein: CASSFSGTGNNEKLFF.

This clonotype showed up many times. The chain combines TRBV25-1 with TRBJ1-4; D might be TRBD1 (5 bases). Germline V CDR1 and CDR2: MGHDK, SYGVNS. This CDR3 has 13 amino acids. Trimming removed 4 bases at V and 5 bases at J, with 8 bases between. The CDR3 loop is CASSVSGNEKLFF. Written as DNA, the CDR3 is TGTGCCAGCAGTGTTTCAGGGAATGAAAAACTGTTTTTT.

This rearrangement joins TRBV7-2 to TRBJ2-7; TRBD1 is a possible D gene (6 bases). Trimming cost V 5 bases and J 4 bases, with 15 bases left between them. CDR1 is SGHTA, CDR2 FQGNSA, per germline. The CDR3 extends over 14 amino acids. The CDR3 sequence: CASSAPPQGYEQYF. CDR3 in DNA: TGTGCCAGCAGCGCCCCACCACAGGGTTACGAGCAGTACTTC.

On this clonotype itself: An end of the junction does not agree with germline; a read error may underlie this. The chain uses TRBV12-3 or TRBV12-4 and TRBJ1-2; D unresolved. The CDR3 is made up of 12 amino acids. The CDR3 loop is CGRASANYGYTF. CDR3 nucleotides: TGTGGCAGAGCAAGTGCTAACTATGGCTACACGTTC.

The V gene is TRBV12-5, the J gene TRBJ2-1; unclear D gene. Per germline, CDR1 LGHNT and CDR2 FRNRAP. With 5 bases removed from V and 3 bases from J, the gap between germline ends came to 11 bases. This CDR3 contains 14 residues. CDR3 sequence: CASGLSDRYNEQFF. CDR3 nucleotides: TGTGCTAGTGGTCTCTCGGACCGCTACAATGAGCAGTTCTTC.

This clonotype has a handful of counts. The J gene is TRBJ1-2, the V gene TRBV4-1; TRBD1 agrees at 8 bases. Germline assignment: CDR1 MGHRA and CDR2 YSYEKL. The CDR3 is 17 amino acids. With V trimmed by 3 bases and J by 3 bases, 12 bases remained unmatched. CDR3: CASSHLKGVDRDYGYTF. DNA of the CDR3: TGCGCCAGCAGCCACCTTAAAGGGGTGGACAGGGACTATGGCTACACCTTC.

This clonotype has just a few counts. The chain couples TRBV6-2 or TRBV6-3 to TRBJ2-2; D is possibly TRBD2 (5 bases). This CDR3 has 15 residues. Germline loops: CDR1 MNHEY, CDR2 SVGEGT. Trimming left V 0 bases short and J 4 bases short, with 9 bases between. The CDR3 nucleotides are TGTGCCAGCAGTTACTCCGGGGTGGGCACCGGGGAGCTGTTTTTT. Amino acids: CASSYSGVGTGELFF.

This clonotype appeared a few times. The chain combines TRBV19 with TRBJ2-3, with 7 bases lining up with TRBD2. Germline V gene data show CDR1 as LNHDA and CDR2 as SQIVND (reference sequence). CDR3 length: 14 amino acids. J gave up 0 bases and V 3 bases, and 0 bases lay outside the gene matches. CDR3 DNA sequence: TGTGCCAGTAGTATCGGGGGGAGCACAGATACGCAGTATTTT. It is translated as CASSIGGSTDTQYF.

Remarks on this clonotype: A read error may explain this, as a much larger clone is one base away. The V gene is TRBV7-6, the J gene TRBJ2-7; D gene unclear. The assigned J gene may be wrong: the sequence end matches TRBJ2-1 better. CDR1 is SGHVS and CDR2 is FNYEAQ in the germline V gene. The length of the CDR3 is 14 residues. The CDR3 spells CASSSHDGSYEQFF. The CDR3 nucleotides are TGTGCCAGCAGCTCACACGACGGCTCCTACGAGCAGTTCTTC.

The chain couples TRBV29-1 to TRBJ1-1, with D perhaps matching TRBD1 (5 bases). The CDR3 sequence is 15 residues long. Trimming took off 6 bases at V and 0 bases at J, with 17 bases between the two ends. CDR1 and CDR2 from the germline V gene are SQVTM and ANQGSEA. The CDR3 nucleotides are TGCAGCGTAGCCGGGACGGAGGGGTTGAACACTGAAGCTTTCTTT. Translated: CSVAGTEGLNTEAFF.

As for this clonotype: Just one base apart from a much larger clone, this may be a read error. This rearrangement joins TRBV5-5 to TRBJ2-5; either TRBD1 or TRBD2 may fit D (5 bases each). This CDR3 has 14 amino acids. Germline lookup yields CDR1 SGHKS and CDR2 YYEKEE (reference sequence). The CDR3 loop reads CASSLAWDGLTQHF. The DNA of the CDR3 is TGTGCCAGCAGCTTGGCGTGGGACGGGCTGACCCAGCACTTC.

This clonotype was counted at least ten times. The chain has TRBV12-3 or TRBV12-4 and TRBJ2-5, with 9 bases fitting TRBD2. CDR3 length equals 15 residues. V dropped 4 bases and J dropped 3; count of bases not matched to a gene: 6. CDR3 bases: TGTGCCAGCAGTTCCCCGACTAGCGGAAAAGAGACCCAGTACTTC. As protein: CASSSPTSGKETQYF.

The CDR3 DNA follows: TGCGCCAGCAGCCAATCATGGGGAGCCAAAAACATTCAGTACTTC. Residues: CASSQSWGAKNIQYF. This sequence joins TRBV4-3 and TRBJ2-4; D is ambiguous. CDR3 length: 15 amino acids. In germline, CDR1 is LGHNA, CDR2 YSLEER. With 2 bases removed from V and 0 bases from J, the gap between germline ends came to 8 bases.

A few counts support this clonotype. The genes are TRBV7-2 and TRBJ2-7; D not certain. V shed 2 bases and J shed 3 bases, with 8 bases lying between them. Germline CDR1 and CDR2: SGHTA and FQGNSA. CDR3 size: 13 residues. The CDR3 DNA follows: TGTGCCAGCAGCTTAAATACCTACTACGAGCAGTACGTC. Its protein is CASSLNTYYEQYV.